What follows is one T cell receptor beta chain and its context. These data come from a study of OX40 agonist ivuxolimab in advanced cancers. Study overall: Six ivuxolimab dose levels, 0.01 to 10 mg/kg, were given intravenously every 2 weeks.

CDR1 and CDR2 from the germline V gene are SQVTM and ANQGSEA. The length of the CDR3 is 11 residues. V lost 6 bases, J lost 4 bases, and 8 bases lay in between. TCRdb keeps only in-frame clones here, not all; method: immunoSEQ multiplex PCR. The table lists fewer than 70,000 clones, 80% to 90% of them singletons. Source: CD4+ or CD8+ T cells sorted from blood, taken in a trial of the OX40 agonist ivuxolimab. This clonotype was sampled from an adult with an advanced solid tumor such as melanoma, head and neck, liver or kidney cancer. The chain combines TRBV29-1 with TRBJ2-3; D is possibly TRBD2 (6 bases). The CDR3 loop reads CSVGTADTQYF. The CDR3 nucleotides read TGCAGCGTCGGGACTGCAGATACGCAGTATTTT.